Presented here are 16 T cell receptor beta chains from one specimen sequenced in a study of T cell responses to AZD1222 COVID-19 vaccine. Assay: immunoSEQ multiplex PCR; the TCRdb copy retains only in-frame clones and omits some. The data contain around 140,000 clones, roughly nine tenths of them seen just once; the ten biggest clones take up approximately 3.8%. The input for sequencing was peripheral blood, taken 28 days after the second AZD1222 dose. These receptors originate from an adult who received the AZD1222 COVID-19 vaccine.

This chain links TRBV5-6 with TRBJ1-1; a weak D match, TRBD1 (6 bases). CDR1 and CDR2 from the germline V gene are SGHDT and YYEEEE. The V gene lost 4 bases and the J gene lost 1 base, with 17 bases spanning the gap. The CDR3 totals 16 residues. The CDR3 DNA reads as TGTGCCAGCAGCCCGGACATGGGACAAGAGAACACTGAAGCTTTCTTT. Translation: CASSPDMGQENTEAFF.

The chain has TRBV9 and TRBJ2-7; D remains ambiguous. V shed 0 bases and J shed 4 bases, with 8 bases lying between them. CDR3 length equals 13 residues. The germline V gene encodes CDR1 SGDLS and CDR2 YYNGEE. CDR3 sequence: CASSVGQSYEQYF. Here the CDR3 DNA reads TGTGCCAGCAGCGTAGGCCAGTCATACGAGCAGTACTTC.

The chain is built from TRBV12-3 or TRBV12-4 and TRBJ2-1; D unclear. V lost 9 bases, J lost 7 bases, and 10 bases lay in between. The CDR3 length is 11 residues. The CDR3 region has the DNA TGTGCCAGTACCTATAGGAATGAGCAGTTCTTC. It encodes CASTYRNEQFF.

V and J are TRBV4-1 and TRBJ2-2, with a tentative D call TRBD2 (6 bases). Germline assignment: CDR1 MGHRA and CDR2 YSYEKL. The CDR3 runs to 16 residues. V lost 2 bases and J 0 bases, leaving 10 bases between the germline ends. CDR3 in amino acids: CASSQWGEPNTGELFF. The DNA for the CDR3 is TGCGCCAGCAGCCAATGGGGGGAGCCGAACACCGGGGAGCTGTTTTTT.

Concerning this clone: This specimen includes other DNA sequences encoding the same CDR3. This chain joins TRBV5-4 and TRBJ1-5; possible D gene TRBD1, 5 bases. Germline CDR1 SGHNT, CDR2 YYREEE (reference sequence). V dropped 0 bases and J dropped 7 bases, with 8 bases sitting between them. The CDR3 consists of 13 residues. CDR3 bases: TGTGCCAGCAGCTTGGGGGGGGACCAGCCCCAGCATTTT. Protein: CASSLGGDQPQHF.

The V call is TRBV7-3, the J call TRBJ2-3, with TRBD2 matching over 10 bases. The CDR3 is 17 amino acids. Germline loops: CDR1 SGHTA, CDR2 FQGTGA. J lost 4 bases, V lost 2 bases, and 9 bases had no gene match. This CDR3 reads CASSLSKREGGADTQYF. CDR3 coding DNA: TGTGCCAGCAGCTTATCGAAGCGGGAGGGCGGAGCAGATACGCAGTATTTT.

This clone is a singleton in its sample. The chain links TRBV7-8 to TRBJ2-2; the D is unclear. The CDR3 is 14 amino acids. Trimming left V 5 bases short and J 7 bases short, with 14 bases between. Germline CDR1 SGHVS, CDR2 FQNEAQ. CDR3 in amino acids: CASSKRRVVGELFF. In DNA, the CDR3 is TGTGCCAGCAGCAAACGAAGGGTGGTCGGGGAGCTGTTTTTT. The full variable domain, in which reference TRBV7-8 and TRBJ2-2 provide the parts outside the CDR3, is GAGVSQSPRYKVAKRGQDVALRCDPISGHVSLFWYQQALGQGPEFLTYFQNEAQLDKSGLPSDRFFAERPEGSVSTLKIQRTQQEDSAVYLCASSKRRVVGELFFGEGSRLTVL.

The rearrangement joins TRBV19 to TRBJ2-3; either TRBD1 or TRBD2 may supply D (6 bases each). The germline gives CDR1 LNHDA, CDR2 SQIVND (reference sequence). The CDR3 totals 17 residues. V lost 0 bases and J 1 base, leaving 14 bases between the germline ends. The CDR3 coding sequence is TGTGCCAGTAGTATAGATGCACAGGGAGGAGGCACAGATACGCAGTATTTT. It is translated as CASSIDAQGGGTDTQYF. Full variable domain (remainder filled in from reference TRBV19 and TRBJ2-3): DGGITQSPKYLFRKEGQNVTLSCEQNLNHDAMYWYRQDPGQGLRLIYYSQIVNDFQKGDIAEGYSVSREKKESFPLTVTSAQKNPTAFYLCASSIDAQGGGTDTQYFGPGTRLTVL.

The chain uses TRBV7-2 and TRBJ1-4, with 7 bases identical to TRBD1. CDR1 is SGHTA, CDR2 FQGNSA, per germline. The CDR3 has 15 residues. V was pared by 5 bases and J by 5 bases, with 8 bases of the junction left unmatched. DNA for the CDR3: TGTGCCAGCAGCCCAAGGACAGGAGAAAATGAAAAACTGTTTTTT. Its protein product is CASSPRTGENEKLFF. The whole variable domain, filled in from reference TRBV7-2 and TRBJ1-4, reads GAGVSQSPSNKVTEKGKDVELRCDPISGHTALYWYRQSLGQGLEFLIYFQGNSAPDKSGLPSDRFSAERTGGSVSTLTIQRTQQEDSAVYLCASSPRTGENEKLFFGSGTQLSVL.

The chain has TRBV7-9 and TRBJ1-1, with D perhaps matching TRBD1 (6 bases). Trimming stripped 10 bases from V and 5 bases from J, with 14 bases between. Germline assignment: CDR1 SEHNR and CDR2 FQNEAQ (reference sequence). This CDR3 contains 12 residues. CDR3: CANKEGGTEAFF. The DNA for the CDR3 is TGTGCCAACAAAGAGGGGGGGACTGAAGCTTTCTTT.

The chain has TRBV7-9 and TRBJ2-4, with TRBD1 identical over 9 bases. Germline V gives CDR1 SEHNR, CDR2 FQNEAQ (reference sequence). J gave up 6 bases and V 1 base, and 10 bases lay outside the gene matches. The CDR3 sequence is 17 residues long. The CDR3 DNA follows: TGTGCCAGCAGCTTAGAGATCACAGGGGGCGGAAGAAACATTCAGTACTTC. Translation: CASSLEITGGGRNIQYF. Combining the CDR3 with reference TRBV7-9 and TRBJ2-4 gives the whole variable domain DTGVSQNPRHKITKRGQNVTFRCDPISEHNRLYWYRQTLGQGPEFLTYFQNEAQLEKSRLLSDRFSAERPKGSFSTLEIQRTEQGDSAMYLCASSLEITGGGRNIQYFGAGTRLSVL.

This chain links TRBV6-2 or TRBV6-3 with TRBJ1-4; TRBD1 matches 12 bases. Germline-derived CDR1 and CDR2 are MNHEY and SVGEGT. The CDR3 covers 15 residues. Germline trimming cut 5 bases from V and 7 bases from J; bases unmatched to any gene: 5. Here the CDR3 reads CASSKGDRGREKLFF. The CDR3 DNA reads TGTGCCAGCAGTAAAGGGGACAGGGGGCGTGAAAAACTGTTTTTT.

The rearrangement joins TRBV29-1 to TRBJ1-2; D unresolved. The V end was cut by 1 base, the J end by 4 bases, with 7 bases between. CDR1 and CDR2 (germline): SQVTM, ANQGSEA. The CDR3 loop spans 12 amino acids. This CDR3 is CSVEGATYGYTF. The CDR3 nucleotides are TGCAGCGTTGAAGGGGCTACCTATGGCTACACCTTC.

V and J are TRBV15 and TRBJ2-3; a weak D match, TRBD2 (5 bases). Per germline, CDR1 LNHNV and CDR2 YYDKDF (reference sequence). Trimming stripped 6 bases from V and 1 base from J, with 11 bases between. CDR3 size: 14 residues. The CDR3 DNA sequence: TGTGCCACCAGGACGTGGGGAGGCACAGATACGCAGTATTTT. It is translated as CATRTWGGTDTQYF.

The chain carries TRBV5-1 and TRBJ2-5; 8 bases line up with TRBD1. The CDR3 is 14 residues long. V shed 4 bases and J 5 bases; nucleotides not matched to a gene: 7. Germline V gene sequence: CDR1 SGHRS, CDR2 YFSETQ. CDR3 nucleotides: TGCGCCAGCAGCCCTCGACAGGGGATCGAGACCCAGTACTTC. Translation gives CASSPRQGIETQYF.

V gene TRBV30 combines with J gene TRBJ2-3; 9 nucleotides match TRBD2. Germline V gives CDR1 GTSNPN, CDR2 SVGIG (reference sequence). Germline trimming cut 2 bases from V and 1 base from J; bases unmatched to any gene: 4. The CDR3 consists of 15 residues. CDR3 sequence reads: CAWSLSGRRTDTQYF. DNA for the CDR3: TGTGCCTGGAGTCTTAGCGGGAGACGCACAGATACGCAGTATTTT.